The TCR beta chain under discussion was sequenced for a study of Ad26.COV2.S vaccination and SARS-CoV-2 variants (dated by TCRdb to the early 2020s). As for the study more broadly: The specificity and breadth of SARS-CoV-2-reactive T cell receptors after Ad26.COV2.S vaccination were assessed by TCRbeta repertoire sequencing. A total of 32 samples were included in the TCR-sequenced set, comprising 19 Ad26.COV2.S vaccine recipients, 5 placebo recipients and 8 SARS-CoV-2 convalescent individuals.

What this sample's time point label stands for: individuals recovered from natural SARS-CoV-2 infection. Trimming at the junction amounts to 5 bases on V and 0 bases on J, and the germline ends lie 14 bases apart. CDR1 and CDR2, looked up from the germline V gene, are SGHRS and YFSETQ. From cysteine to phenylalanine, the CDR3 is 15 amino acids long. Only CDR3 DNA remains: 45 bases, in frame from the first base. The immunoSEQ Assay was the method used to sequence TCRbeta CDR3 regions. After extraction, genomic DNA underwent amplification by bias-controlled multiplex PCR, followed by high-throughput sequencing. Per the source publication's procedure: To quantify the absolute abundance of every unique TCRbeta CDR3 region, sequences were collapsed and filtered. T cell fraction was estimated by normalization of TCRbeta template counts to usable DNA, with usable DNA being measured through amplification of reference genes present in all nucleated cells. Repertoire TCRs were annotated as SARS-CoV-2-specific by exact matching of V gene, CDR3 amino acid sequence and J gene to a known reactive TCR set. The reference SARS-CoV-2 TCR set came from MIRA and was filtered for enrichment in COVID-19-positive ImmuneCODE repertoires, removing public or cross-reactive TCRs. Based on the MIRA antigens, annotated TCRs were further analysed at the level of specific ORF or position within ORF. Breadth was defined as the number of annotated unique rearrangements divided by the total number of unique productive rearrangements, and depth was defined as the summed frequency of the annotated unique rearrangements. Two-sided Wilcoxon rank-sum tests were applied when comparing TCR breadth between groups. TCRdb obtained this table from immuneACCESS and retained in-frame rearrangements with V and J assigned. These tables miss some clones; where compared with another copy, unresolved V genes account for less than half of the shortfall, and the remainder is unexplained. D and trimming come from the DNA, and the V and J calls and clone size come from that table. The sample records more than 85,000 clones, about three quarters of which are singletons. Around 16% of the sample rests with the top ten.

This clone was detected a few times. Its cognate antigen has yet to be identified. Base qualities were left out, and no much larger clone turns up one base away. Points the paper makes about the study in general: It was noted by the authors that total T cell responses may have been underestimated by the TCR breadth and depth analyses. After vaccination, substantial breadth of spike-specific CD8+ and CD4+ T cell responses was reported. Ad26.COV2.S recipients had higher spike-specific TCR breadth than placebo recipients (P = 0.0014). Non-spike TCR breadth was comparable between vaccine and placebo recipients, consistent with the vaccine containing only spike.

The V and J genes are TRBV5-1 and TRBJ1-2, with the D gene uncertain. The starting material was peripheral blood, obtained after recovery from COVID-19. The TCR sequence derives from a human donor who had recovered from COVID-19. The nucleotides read TGCGCCAGCAGTCAATATTACGGAGCTAACTATGGCTACACCTTC. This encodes CASSQYYGANYGYTF. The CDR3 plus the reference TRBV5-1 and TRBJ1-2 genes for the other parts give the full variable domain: KAGVTQTPRYLIKTRGQQVTLSCSPISGHRSVSWYQQTPGQGLQFLFEYFSETQRNKGNFPGRFSGRQFSNSRSEMNVSTLELGDSALYLCASSQYYGANYGYTFGSGTRLTVV.